The TCR beta chain under discussion was sequenced for a study of T cells expressing NK-cell markers. Notes on this clonotype: Its antigen is as yet unknown.

TCRdb re-called the 5' RACE reads and shows each CDR3 protein once, DNA omitted. This table holds about 390,000 distinct CDR3 sequences. Germline lookup yields CDR1 LGHDT and CDR2 YNNKEL (reference sequence). The CDR3 consists of 14 residues. Findings of the study overall: Where several donors were concerned, these clonotypes also led the CD3+CD56-NKG2C+ fraction. Nothing established the HCMV specificity of expanded NKG2C+ T cell clones.

This chain uses TRBV3-1 with TRBJ1-2. Sequenced: blood T cells: a sorted CD56 or NKG2C T cell subset, CD4+ or CD8+ T cells, or bulk PBMC T cells (not recorded which). This clonotype was obtained from a woman aged 45-59 years in good health. CDR3 amino acids: CASSQGSNGLRYTF.